These T cell receptor beta chains were read from a single sample in a study of T and B cells in COVID-19 patients. TCRdb itself ran the multiplex PCR reads through MiXCR, one entry per CDR3 protein. Of more than 9,000 distinct CDR3 sequences in the sample, around 28% were seen once. Sequenced sample: blood. These receptors were obtained from a human donor who had recovered from COVID-19. CDR3s include the opening cysteine and the closing phenylalanine or tryptophan. D genes are given only for firm matches. Rows may omit the clone size; those that give it use once, few, many or a size class.

J | size | V | D | CDR3 | DNA
TRBJ1-2 | - | TRBV10-3 | - | CAISDGQSNGYTF | TGTGCCATCAGTGATGGACAGAGCAACGGCTACACCTTC
TRBJ2-3 | - | TRBV10-3 | TRBD1 | CAAAGTENTDTQYF | TGTGCCGCCGCCGGGACAGAGAACACAGATACGCAGTATTTT
TRBJ1-4 | medium-sized | TRBV6-5 | - | CASRRGEKLFF | TGTGCCAGCAGGAGGGGCGAAAAACTGTTTTTT
TRBJ2-7 | - | TRBV14 | - | CASSQVAGGTYEQYF | TGTGCCAGCAGCCAAGTGGCAGGGGGGACCTACGAGCAGTACTTC
TRBJ1-2 | few | TRBV18 | TRBD1 | CASSQGQDNYGYTF | TGTGCCAGCTCCCAAGGACAGGATAACTATGGCTACACCTTC
TRBJ2-7 | - | TRBV10-3 | TRBD2 | CAISYGGLADYEQYF | TGTGCCATCAGTTACGGCGGACTAGCGGACTACGAGCAGTACTTC
TRBJ2-3 | medium-sized | TRBV30 | TRBD2 | CAWSPGLAGGGGRADTQYF | TGTGCCTGGAGTCCTGGGCTAGCGGGAGGAGGGGGTAGGGCAGATACGCAGTATTTT
TRBJ2-1 | few | TRBV10-3 | TRBD1 | CAIRKGQGAGEQFF | TGTGCCATCAGAAAAGGACAGGGGGCCGGTGAGCAGTTCTTC
TRBJ1-3 | medium-sized | TRBV29-1 | - | CSVLESSGNTIYF | TGCAGCGTTCTCGAGAGCTCTGGAAACACCATATATTTT
TRBJ2-5 | - | TRBV7-9 | TRBD2 | CASSLWAGDETQYF | TGTGCCAGCAGCTTATGGGCGGGGGATGAGACCCAGTACTTC
TRBJ2-3 | medium-sized | TRBV5-6 | - | CASSPGGTQYF | TGTGCCAGCAGCCCCGGAGGTACGCAGTATTTT
TRBJ1-6 | medium-sized | TRBV19 | - | CASTTGVSYNSPLHF | TGTGCCAGTACCACGGGGGTTTCCTATAATTCACCCCTCCACTTT
TRBJ1-6 | medium-sized | TRBV12-3/TRBV12-4 | - | CASSFSPLRAPLHF | TGTGCCAGCAGTTTCTCCCCCCTTAGGGCACCCCTCCACTTT
TRBJ2-1 | medium-sized | TRBV12-3/TRBV12-4 | TRBD2 | CASSTSGTSGEQFF | TGTGCCAGCAGTACGAGCGGGACTAGCGGGGAGCAGTTCTTC
TRBJ2-7 | once | TRBV29-1 | TRBD2 | CSVEELAGSYEQYF | TGCAGCGTTGAAGAACTAGCGGGCTCCTACGAGCAGTACTTC
TRBJ1-1 | - | TRBV29-1 | - | CSVRAGAGANTEAFF | TGCAGCGTTAGAGCCGGGGCAGGGGCGAACACTGAAGCTTTCTTT
TRBJ1-1 | medium-sized | TRBV15 | - | CATRDRGNTEAFF | TGTGCCACCAGAGACCGGGGGAACACTGAAGCTTTCTTT
TRBJ1-1 | medium-sized | TRBV19 | - | CASSITRFTEAFF | TGTGCCAGTAGTATAACCCGCTTCACTGAAGCTTTCTTT
TRBJ2-1 | - | TRBV19 | TRBD2 | CASTQGASGRGEQFF | TGTGCCAGTACCCAAGGTGCTAGCGGGAGGGGTGAGCAGTTCTTC
TRBJ2-7 | many | TRBV6-5 | TRBD2 | CASSSQKGLEQYF | TGTGCCAGCAGTTCTCAGAAGGGACTAGAGCAGTACTTC
TRBJ2-3 | - | TRBV7-2 | - | CASSLRGPSTDTQYF | TGTGCCAGCAGCTTAAGGGGACCTAGCACAGATACGCAGTATTTT
TRBJ2-7 | medium-sized | TRBV7-9 | TRBD1 | CASSSDRGSYEQYF | TGTGCCAGCAGTTCAGACAGGGGAAGCTACGAGCAGTACTTC
TRBJ1-1 | - | TRBV6-2/TRBV6-3 | - | CASSYRWGTEAFF | TGTGCCAGCAGTTACAGGTGGGGGACTGAAGCTTTCTTT
TRBJ2-2 | medium-sized | TRBV19 | - | CASRWNGELFF | TGTGCCAGTCGGTGGAACGGGGAGCTGTTTTTT
TRBJ2-5 | - | TRBV10-3 | - | CAISESGTQETQYF | TGTGCCATCAGTGAGTCCGGGACACAAGAGACCCAGTACTTC
TRBJ2-4 | - | TRBV7-6 | - | CASSPFGDIQYF | TGTGCCAGCAGCCCCTTCGGGGACATTCAGTACTTC
TRBJ1-2 | few | TRBV29-1 | - | CSVEGEGGGYTF | TGCAGCGTTGAAGGGGAGGGGGGGGGCTACACCTTC
TRBJ2-1 | medium-sized | TRBV19 | TRBD2 | CASREREVSYNEQFF | TGTGCCAGTAGGGAGCGGGAGGTCTCCTACAATGAGCAGTTCTTC
TRBJ2-1 | - | TRBV6-5 | TRBD2 | CASSYSGLAGGPAVYNEQFF | TGTGCCAGCAGTTACTCCGGACTAGCGGGAGGGCCGGCGGTATACAATGAGCAGTTCTTC
TRBJ2-2 | medium-sized | TRBV12-3/TRBV12-4 | - | CASSSDGLHTGELFF | TGTGCCAGCAGTAGTGATGGGCTCCACACCGGGGAGCTGTTTTTT
TRBJ2-1 | few | TRBV15 | - | CATSGTSPRGYEQFF | TGTGCCACCAGCGGAACGTCCCCAAGAGGGTATGAGCAGTTCTTC
TRBJ1-1 | - | TRBV5-6 | - | CASSLLGRVTEAFF | TGTGCCAGCAGTCTGCTCGGTCGGGTCACTGAAGCTTTCTTT
TRBJ2-5 | few | TRBV12-3/TRBV12-4 | - | CASSASGLSQETQYF | TGTGCCAGCAGTGCCTCGGGGCTCTCCCAAGAGACCCAGTACTTC
TRBJ1-4 | - | TRBV5-1 | - | CASRVQGVKLFF | TGCGCCAGCAGAGTTCAGGGCGTCAAACTGTTTTTT
TRBJ1-6 | medium-sized | TRBV6-5 | TRBD1 | CASSPSGQVGSPLHF | TGTGCCAGCAGCCCTTCTGGACAGGTCGGTTCACCCCTCCACTTT
TRBJ1-2 | - | TRBV6-6 | - | CASSRVLSDSSYGYTF | TGTGCCAGCAGTCGCGTCCTTAGCGACTCGAGCTATGGCTACACCTTC
TRBJ2-7 | few | TRBV10-3 | TRBD1 | CAISEGTGGYEQYF | TGTGCCATCAGTGAGGGGACAGGGGGCTACGAGCAGTACTTC
TRBJ2-1 | - | TRBV12-3/TRBV12-4 | - | CASSPELARVNEQFF | TGTGCCAGCAGTCCTGAACTAGCTCGGGTCAATGAGCAGTTCTTC
TRBJ2-1 | - | TRBV30 | TRBD1 | CAWSGQGNEQFF | TGTGCCTGGAGCGGACAGGGAAATGAGCAGTTCTTC
TRBJ2-1 | - | TRBV12-3/TRBV12-4 | TRBD2 | CASSLGLAGGRNEQFF | TGTGCCAGCAGCCTAGGACTAGCGGGGGGTCGAAATGAGCAGTTCTTC
TRBJ1-2 | few | TRBV6-5 | - | CASSSRKGIYWGYTF | TGTGCCAGCAGCTCCAGGAAGGGTATCTATTGGGGCTACACCTTC
TRBJ1-6 | - | TRBV6-6 | - | CASMGFSGDSYNSPLHF | TGTGCCAGCATGGGGTTCAGCGGGGACTCCTATAATTCACCCCTCCACTTT